The 25 T cell receptor beta chains in this list originate from one sample, sequenced in a study of T-cell memory formation after mild COVID-19. TCRdb re-derived calls from the 5' RACE reads in MiXCR, one entry per CDR3 protein. Here the sample spans 85,000 to 130,000 distinct CDR3 sequences, over 10% being singletons. Sequencing was performed on PBMCs or a T cell subset sorted from them (not recorded which). These receptors came from an adult woman who had mild COVID-19 (a few samples of this study predate the infection). Cell type and time point are not known.

J is TRBJ2-1 and V is TRBV4-3; unclear D gene. Looked up from germline, CDR1 is LGHNA and CDR2 is YSLEER. Trimming shortened V by 4 bases and J by 3 bases, and 10 bases separated the two germline ends. This CDR3 is 14 amino acids long. The CDR3 DNA reads TGCGCCAGCAGCCGACCGGACCGCTACAATGAGCAGTTCTTC. Its protein is CASSRPDRYNEQFF.

In its sample, this clonotype was seen a few times. This chain links TRBV19 with TRBJ1-1; possible D gene TRBD1, 5 bases. The CDR3 runs to 13 residues. Per the germline V gene, CDR1 is LNHDA and CDR2 is SQIVND (reference sequence). V lost 3 bases and J 4 bases, leaving 9 bases between the germline ends. CDR3 amino acids: CASSMGGSTEAFF. The CDR3 region has the DNA TGTGCCAGTAGTATGGGGGGGAGCACTGAAGCTTTCTTT.

This clonotype was seen only a few times. Here the CDR3 DNA reads TGCGCCAGCAGCCCAGAGACAGGCCGCTCCTACGAGCAGTACTTC. Protein product: CASSPETGRSYEQYF. The J gene is TRBJ2-7, the V gene TRBV5-1, with a weak D call TRBD1 (6 bases). The V gene lost 4 bases and the J gene lost 0 bases, with 14 bases spanning the gap. CDR1 and CDR2 (germline): SGHRS, YFSETQ. CDR3 length: 15 amino acids.

This clonotype was seen many times. The chain employs TRBV29-1 and TRBJ2-5; a weak D match, TRBD2 (5 bases). The CDR3 is made up of 15 amino acids. The V gene lost 0 bases and the J gene lost 5 bases, with 16 bases spanning the gap. Germline CDR1 reads SQVTM; CDR2 reads ANQGSEA. CDR3 DNA: TGCAGCGTTGAAGATGGTCGGGATTTGTGGGAGACCCAGTACTTC. Its protein product is CSVEDGRDLWETQYF.

A few counts support this clonotype. This sequence joins TRBV5-1 and TRBJ2-1; 9 bases map to TRBD2. V lost 2 bases, J lost 10 bases, and 10 bases stayed unmatched. CDR1 is SGHRS and CDR2 is YFSETQ in the germline V gene. The CDR3 has 15 residues. CDR3 amino acids: CASSLGGRAPNEQFF. Written as DNA, the CDR3 is TGCGCCAGCAGCTTAGGCGGGAGGGCCCCTAACGAGCAGTTCTTC.

This clonotype was found a few times. Written as DNA, the CDR3 is TGTGCCACCAGCAGGGCAGGGGTTTCACCCCTCCACTTT. Translation gives CATSRAGVSPLHF. This chain links TRBV15 with TRBJ1-6, with D possibly matching TRBD1 (6 bases). CDR1 LNHNV and CDR2 YYDKDF come from the germline V gene (reference sequence). V dropped 3 bases and J dropped 9 bases, with 9 bases sitting between them. The CDR3 consists of 13 residues.

The chain carries TRBV24-1 and TRBJ2-1, with 9 bases aligning to TRBD2. Trimming removed 5 bases from V and 8 bases from J; junction bases left unmatched: 15. From germline, CDR1 is KGHDR and CDR2 SFDVKD. The CDR3 loop spans 17 amino acids. The CDR3 here is CATSAHEVREGLDEQFF. The DNA of the CDR3 is TGTGCCACCAGTGCCCATGAGGTGCGGGAGGGCCTCGATGAGCAGTTCTTC.

This clonotype appeared a few times. The rearrangement uses TRBV4-1 and TRBJ2-7; D may be TRBD1 (6 bases). The CDR3 is 15 amino acids. The germline V gene has CDR1 MGHRA and CDR2 YSYEKL. V dropped 0 bases and J dropped 4 bases, with 13 bases sitting between them. Here the CDR3 reads CASSQDPGHPYEQYF. DNA of the CDR3: TGCGCCAGCAGCCAAGATCCGGGACACCCATACGAGCAGTACTTC.

This clonotype was seen repeatedly, ten times or more. The chain carries TRBV5-1 and TRBJ2-3; 14 nucleotides agree with TRBD2. This CDR3 comprises 19 residues. V lost 1 base and J lost 5; bases outside the gene matches: 12. CDR1 is SGHRS and CDR2 is YFSETQ in the germline V gene. This chain's CDR3 is CASSLPHFTTSGGEDTQYF. The DNA of the CDR3 is TGCGCCAGCAGCTTGCCCCATTTTACGACTAGCGGGGGGGAAGATACGCAGTATTTT.

This clonotype has ten or more counts. The chain combines TRBV7-9 with TRBJ2-1; D gene uncertain. Per germline, CDR1 SEHNR and CDR2 FQNEAQ (reference sequence). CDR3 length: 11 amino acids. Trimming cost V 6 bases and J 2 bases, with 2 bases left between them. As DNA, the CDR3 is TGTGCCAGCAGTCCCTACAATGAGCAGTTCTTC. Protein sequence: CASSPYNEQFF.

The chain employs TRBV24-1 and TRBJ2-3; D could derive from TRBD1 or TRBD2 (5 bases each). The V and J ends lost 7 bases and 4 bases respectively, with 5 bases between them. This CDR3 comprises 11 residues. CDR1 is KGHDR, CDR2 SFDVKD, per germline. CDR3 protein: CATRGADTQYF. CDR3 nucleotide sequence: TGTGCCACCAGGGGGGCAGATACGCAGTATTTT.

This clonotype has more than one count but fewer than ten. V gene TRBV4-2 combines with J gene TRBJ1-5, with a tentative D call TRBD1 (6 bases). Germline CDR1 reads LGHNA; CDR2 reads YNFKEQ. The CDR3 consists of 15 residues. Deletions cut 3 bases from V and 5 bases from J, with 14 bases between. In DNA form, the CDR3 reads TGTGCCAGCAGCCAGGGGGAGGGGGGCGATCAGCCCCAGCATTTT. It codes for CASSQGEGGDQPQHF.

This chain connects TRBV7-9 to TRBJ1-5; D is perhaps TRBD1 (5 bases). The CDR3 spans 17 residues. Germline loops: CDR1 SEHNR, CDR2 FQNEAQ (reference sequence). V lost 2 bases to trimming and J lost 6 bases, with 20 bases between them. CDR3 sequence: CASSLLVDRGWGQPQHF. In DNA, the CDR3 is TGTGCCAGCAGCTTATTAGTGGACCGGGGCTGGGGTCAGCCCCAGCATTTT.

Only a few counts were recorded for this clonotype. The rearrangement links TRBV11-1 to TRBJ1-1; 8 bases fit TRBD1. Losses at the gene ends were 1 base for V and 6 bases for J; bases not matched to a gene: 1. The CDR3 spans 13 residues. Germline CDR1 is SGHAT and CDR2 is FQDESV (reference sequence). This chain's CDR3 is CASSLVQGAEAFF. CDR3 nucleotide sequence: TGTGCCAGCAGCTTAGTACAGGGGGCTGAAGCTTTCTTT.

The V and J genes are TRBV4-3 and TRBJ2-1, with 7 bases aligning to TRBD2. J was trimmed by 7 bases and V by 3 bases; bases with no gene match: 21. The CDR3 consists of 19 residues. CDR1 LGHNA and CDR2 YSLEER come from the germline V gene. The CDR3 DNA sequence: TGCGCCAGCAGCCAGAGGAGCGTTCTGGAGCGGGATTTCGGAAATGAGCAGTTCTTC. Translating gives CASSQRSVLERDFGNEQFF.

This clonotype was observed a few times. The J gene is TRBJ2-7, the V gene TRBV4-2, with 9 bases matching TRBD2. The V and J ends lost 4 bases and 5 bases, in that order; junction bases with no gene match: 9. This CDR3 is built from 15 residues. The germline gives CDR1 LGHNA, CDR2 YNFKEQ. The CDR3 sequence is CASSLGGGGADEQYF. The CDR3 DNA reads as TGTGCCAGCAGCCTGGGCGGCGGGGGGGCCGACGAGCAGTACTTC.

This clonotype has more than one count but fewer than ten. The V and J genes are TRBV7-6 and TRBJ2-1, with D tentatively TRBD1 (5 bases). The germline V gene encodes CDR1 SGHVS and CDR2 FNYEAQ. V was pared by 5 bases and J by 0 bases, with 11 bases between. CDR3 length equals 15 residues. DNA for the CDR3: TGTGCCAGCAGCCAGACAGTAAGCTCCTACAATGAGCAGTTCTTC. It translates to CASSQTVSSYNEQFF.

The V call is TRBV24-1, the J call TRBJ1-2, with D hard to call. Germline CDR1 and CDR2: KGHDR and SFDVKD. The CDR3 totals 13 residues. With 2 bases removed from V and 8 bases from J, the gap between germline ends came to 11 bases. The CDR3 region is CATSDYGRSGYTF. DNA of the CDR3: TGTGCCACCAGTGATTACGGACGGAGCGGCTACACCTTC.

V and J are TRBV12-3 or TRBV12-4 and TRBJ2-5, with 8 bases that match TRBD1. The V gene end was trimmed by 3 bases and the J gene end by 5 bases; junction bases not matched to a gene: 5. The CDR3 has 14 residues. CDR3 sequence (DNA): TGTGCCAGCAGTTTTCTTACAGGGGGGGAGACCCAGTACTTC. As protein: CASSFLTGGETQYF.

This clonotype has a handful of counts. V usage is TRBV5-6 and J usage is TRBJ2-7; 7 positions match TRBD2. J gave up 3 bases and V 0 bases, and 6 bases lay outside the gene matches. CDR1 SGHDT and CDR2 YYEEEE come from the germline V gene. The CDR3 contains 15 residues. CDR3 sequence (DNA): TGTGCCAGCAGCTTGGATAGTAGCGGGCGCTACGAGCAGTACTTC. Its protein is CASSLDSSGRYEQYF. The whole variable domain, remainder taken from reference TRBV5-6 and TRBJ2-7, is DAGVTQSPTHLIKTRGQQVTLRCSPKSGHDTVSWYQQALGQGPQFIFQYYEEEERQRGNFPDRFSGHQFPNYSSELNVNALLLGDSALYLCASSLDSSGRYEQYFGPGTRLTVT.

The count of this clonotype is one. A much larger clone sits a single nucleotide away, making a read error possible. J is TRBJ2-3 and V is TRBV20-1; 8 bases line up with TRBD2. This CDR3 is 15 amino acids long. Unmatched junction bases numbered 8, after V lost 1 base and J lost 5 bases. Germline V gives CDR1 DFQATT, CDR2 SNEGSKA (reference sequence). The CDR3 loop is CSARVSDGGGDTQYF. CDR3 nucleotide sequence: TGCAGTGCTAGAGTGTCTGACGGGGGGGGAGATACGCAGTATTTT.

In its sample, this clonotype was seen a few times. The J gene is TRBJ2-6, the V gene TRBV6-5; D unclear. The length of the CDR3 is 15 residues. V was shortened by 6 bases and J by 2 bases, with 11 bases between the two germline ends. Germline values: CDR1 MNHEY, CDR2 SVGAGI. CDR3 protein: CASSSLLTGANVLTF. CDR3 nucleotide sequence: TGTGCCAGCAGCTCCCTCCTCACTGGGGCCAACGTCCTGACTTTC.

The V and J genes are TRBV4-1 and TRBJ2-1; 11 positions match TRBD2. Per germline, CDR1 MGHRA and CDR2 YSYEKL. The CDR3 length is 16 residues. Trimming took 1 base from V and 9 from J; bases not matched to a gene: 8. This CDR3 is CASSQVGLAGGIEQFF. CDR3 DNA: TGCGCCAGCAGCCAAGTGGGGCTAGCGGGAGGAATTGAGCAGTTCTTC.

This sequence joins TRBV18 and TRBJ2-5, with D possibly TRBD1 on 5 matching bases. The length of the CDR3 is 16 residues. Germline V gene data show CDR1 as KGHSH and CDR2 as LQKENI. Trimming cost V 4 bases and J 4 bases, with 19 bases left between them. In DNA, the CDR3 is TGTGCCAGCTCACAATCCCGCCAGGGTCCCCGAGAGACCCAGTACTTC. Its protein product is CASSQSRQGPRETQYF.

The chain carries TRBV12-3 or TRBV12-4 and TRBJ2-2; maybe TRBD1 (5 bases). V lost 3 bases to trimming and J lost 5 bases, with 22 bases between them. The CDR3 totals 18 residues. The CDR3 bases are TGTGCCAGCAGTTTCTATTCAGGGCCAGGGATACGGACCGGGGAGCTGTTTTTT. Translation gives CASSFYSGPGIRTGELFF.